The 14 T cell receptor beta chains below all came from one sample that was sequenced in a study of T cell repertoires in cytomegalovirus infection (dated by TCRdb to the late 2010s). Sequencer: Illumina HiSeq 1500. TCRdb took the public reads, trimmed them with fastp at Q25, ran MiXCR for clone calling and kept in-frame beta chains. Records with the same CDR3 protein are collapsed into one entry carrying the most frequent genes and DNA. The sample includes approximately 770,000 distinct CDR3 sequences, with almost 30% observed a single time. The ten largest make up about an eighth of the sample. The sample's treatment or condition label is to be understood as: in vitro stimulation with specific CMV peptide epitopes to enrich CMV-specific T cells. These TCRs are of unknown antigen specificity. This sample comprised cultured CD8+ T cells from PBMCs, obtained from culture after CMV antigen stimulation. These receptors were taken from a human donor in good health (CMV status not recorded). Some clones in this sample may be carry-over from other donors' samples.

The chain couples TRBV28 to TRBJ1-2; the match to TRBD1 covers 8 bases. Germline assignment: CDR1 MDHEN and CDR2 SYDVKM. This CDR3 is built from 13 residues. V was clipped by 6 bases and J by 7 bases; unmatched bases: 7. CDR3 residues: CASRYQGARGYTF. DNA for the CDR3: TGTGCCAGCAGGTATCAGGGGGCGCGTGGCTACACCTTC.

This chain connects TRBV5-1 to TRBJ1-2, with 8 positions matching TRBD1. Germline trimming cut 4 bases from V and 7 bases from J; bases unmatched to any gene: 9. The CDR3 runs to 14 residues. Germline V CDR1 and CDR2: SGHRS, YFSETQ. The CDR3 sequence: CASSPRQGKRGYTF. The CDR3 nucleotides are TGCGCCAGCAGCCCGAGACAGGGGAAACGTGGCTACACCTTC. Supplemented by reference TRBV5-1 and TRBJ1-2, the full variable domain reads KAGVTQTPRYLIKTRGQQVTLSCSPISGHRSVSWYQQTPGQGLQFLFEYFSETQRNKGNFPGRFSGRQFSNSRSEMNVSTLELGDSALYLCASSPRQGKRGYTFGSGTRLTVV.

This clonotype was recorded many times. The chain recombines TRBV7-2 with TRBJ2-1; TRBD2 aligns across 12 bases. The CDR3 loop spans 18 amino acids. Germline V gene lookup returns CDR1 SGHTA and CDR2 FQGNSA. J was trimmed by 1 base and V by 1 base; bases with no gene match: 5. The CDR3 region is CASSLGLAGGLSYNEQFF. CDR3 nucleotides: TGTGCCAGCAGCTTAGGTCTAGCGGGGGGGCTATCCTACAATGAGCAGTTCTTC.

This clonotype was seen at least ten times. The chain joins TRBV6-1 to TRBJ2-7, with TRBD2 matching over 10 bases. Germline CDR1 MNHNS, CDR2 SASEGT. With V trimmed by 5 bases and J by 3 bases, 13 bases remained unmatched. CDR3 length: 17 amino acids. CDR3 DNA sequence: TGTGCCAGCAGTACTCCGGGACTAGCGTATTTCAGCTACGAGCAGTACTTC. Protein product: CASSTPGLAYFSYEQYF.

The V and J genes are TRBV19 and TRBJ2-5; the D gene could be TRBD1 or TRBD2 (5 bases each). The V and J ends lost 10 bases and 5 bases respectively, with 11 bases between them. There are 11 residues in the CDR3. Germline CDR1 LNHDA, CDR2 SQIVND (reference sequence). The CDR3 bases are TGTGCCACCGGGGCCACGGAGACCCAGTACTTC. It yields the protein CATGATETQYF.

This clonotype was observed at least ten times. The CDR3 DNA reads TGTGCCAGCAGCCCCCCCCCCACCGGGACCCAGTACTTC. This encodes CASSPPPTGTQYF. The V gene is TRBV7-2, the J gene TRBJ2-5; D is unclear. Between the trimmed V and J ends, which lost 5 bases and 7 bases, there was a span of 14 bases. Germline CDR1 reads SGHTA; CDR2 reads FQGNSA. This CDR3 region has 13 residues.

The chain uses TRBV6-1 and TRBJ2-7; 8 bases line up with TRBD1. The CDR3 spans 15 residues. Per the germline V gene, CDR1 is MNHNS and CDR2 is SASEGT. V lost 6 bases and J lost 1; bases outside the gene matches: 8. CDR3 amino acids: CASSAPDRASYEQYF. The DNA for the CDR3 is TGTGCCAGCAGCGCCCCGGACAGGGCGTCCTACGAGCAGTACTTC.

This clonotype has a handful of counts. This sequence joins TRBV7-6 and TRBJ2-3, with D tentatively TRBD1 (5 bases). V was clipped by 1 base and J by 3 bases, with 14 bases between them. The germline gives CDR1 SGHVS, CDR2 FNYEAQ. The CDR3 totals 16 residues. The chain's CDR3 is CASSLGRQGWTDTQYF. The CDR3 DNA sequence: TGTGCCAGCAGCTTAGGAAGGCAGGGATGGACAGATACGCAGTATTTT.

This clonotype appeared a few times. The chain carries TRBV20-1 and TRBJ2-3, with a weak D call TRBD2 (5 bases). Trimming pared 7 bases from V and 3 bases from J, leaving 14 bases between. CDR1 is DFQATT and CDR2 is SNEGSKA in the germline V gene (reference sequence). The CDR3 contains 13 residues. This CDR3 reads CSDRELGTDTQYF. Written as DNA, the CDR3 is TGCAGTGATCGGGAACTCGGGACAGATACGCAGTATTTT.

The V gene is TRBV19, the J gene TRBJ2-7; D might be TRBD1 (5 bases). The CDR3 sequence is 13 residues long. Per germline, CDR1 LNHDA and CDR2 SQIVND (reference sequence). Trimming cost V 5 bases and J 3 bases, with 11 bases left between them. CDR3 in DNA: TGTGCCAGTAGTCAGGGATTCTTCTACGAGCAGTACTTC. Translation: CASSQGFFYEQYF.

This clonotype was counted between two and nine times. The V and J genes are TRBV6-6 and TRBJ1-1; D not resolved. Germline V CDR1 and CDR2: MNHNY, SVGAGI (reference sequence). The length of the CDR3 is 13 residues. Trimming removed 2 bases at V and 5 bases at J, with 9 bases between. CDR3 DNA sequence: TGTGCCAGCAGTTACCAAAGTGGGACTGAAGCTTTCTTT. This sequence encodes CASSYQSGTEAFF.

The rearrangement uses TRBV6-6 and TRBJ2-7; no clear D gene. Per the germline V gene, CDR1 is MNHNY and CDR2 is SVGAGI (reference sequence). The V end lost 5 bases, the J end lost 0 bases, and 8 bases lay between the germline ends. This CDR3 contains 13 residues. In DNA, the CDR3 is TGTGCCAGCAGTACTACCATCTCCTACGAGCAGTACTTC. Translation: CASSTTISYEQYF.

The chain carries TRBV7-2 and TRBJ1-2, with D maybe TRBD1 (5 bases). Per the germline V gene, CDR1 is SGHTA and CDR2 is FQGNSA. V was pared by 3 bases and J by 3 bases, with 20 bases between. The CDR3 has 17 amino acids. The CDR3 sequence is CASSFLREGKYDYGYTF. The CDR3 coding sequence is TGTGCCAGCAGCTTTCTTAGGGAGGGGAAATACGACTATGGCTACACCTTC.

J is TRBJ2-5 and V is TRBV6-6; no clear D gene. The V and J ends lost 2 bases and 4 bases respectively, with 17 bases between them. There are 16 residues in the CDR3. Germline loops: CDR1 MNHNY, CDR2 SVGAGI (reference sequence). The CDR3 reads CASSYPRGDVAETQYF. CDR3 coding DNA: TGTGCCAGCAGTTACCCCAGAGGAGACGTCGCAGAGACCCAGTACTTC.